These 22 T cell receptor beta chains were all obtained from the same sample, sequenced in a study of response to subunit inactivated influenza vaccine. Each CDR3 protein is one row after TCRdb ran MiXCR on the RT-PCR reads. The data show about 650,000 distinct CDR3 sequences, with about a sixth seen just once and roughly 10% held by the top ten. The sequences come from PBMCs from blood, collected about 11 days after vaccination. The receptors shown here come from a man in his fifties or sixties who received an inactivated influenza vaccine.

The sample holds many counts of this clonotype. The CDR3 nucleotides read TGCAGTGCTAGTCCCTCCGGACAGGGATTTTCGAAGACCCAGTACTTC. It translates to CSASPSGQGFSKTQYF. The chain carries TRBV20-1 and TRBJ2-5; 8 bases match TRBD1. V gave up 3 bases and J gave up 6 bases; unmatched junction bases: 15. The CDR3 has 16 amino acids. The V gene's germline CDR1 is DFQATT and CDR2 SNEGSKA (reference sequence).

This clonotype has only a few counts. V gene TRBV10-3 combines with J gene TRBJ2-6; 7 bases are a match to TRBD1. CDR3 length equals 17 residues. V shed 5 bases and J 1 base; nucleotides not matched to a gene: 8. The V gene's germline CDR1 is ENHRY and CDR2 SYGVKD. The CDR3 nucleotides are TGTGCCATCAGTTCCCGGGACAGTCCATCTGGGGCCAACGTCCTGACTTTC. Encoded protein: CAISSRDSPSGANVLTF.

The rearrangement links TRBV7-3 to TRBJ2-1, with 12 bases matching TRBD2. Germline values: CDR1 SGHTA, CDR2 FQGTGA. The V gene end was trimmed by 5 bases and the J gene end by 9 bases; junction bases not matched to a gene: 8. The CDR3 is 15 residues long. The CDR3 sequence: CASSPTSGRFGEQFF. The DNA for the CDR3 is TGTGCCAGCAGCCCCACTAGCGGGAGGTTCGGTGAGCAGTTCTTC.

V usage is TRBV6-2 or TRBV6-3 and J usage is TRBJ2-7; D possibly uses TRBD1 or TRBD2 (5 bases each). The germline V and J ends were trimmed by 5 bases and 2 bases, with 13 bases remaining between them. The germline gives CDR1 MNHEY, CDR2 SVGEGT. CDR3 length: 14 amino acids. CDR3 protein: CASSTPGPAYEQYF. The CDR3 nucleotides are TGTGCCAGCAGTACCCCGGGACCGGCCTACGAGCAGTACTTC.

This clonotype appeared a few times. This chain connects TRBV6-5 to TRBJ1-6; D is possibly TRBD1 (5 bases). Germline V CDR1 and CDR2: MNHEY, SVGAGI. The V end was cut by 2 bases, the J end by 7 bases, with 15 bases between. This CDR3 spans 16 amino acids. CDR3: CASSYRGGGSNSPLHF. The CDR3 DNA is TGTGCCAGCAGTTACCGAGGCGGGGGTAGCAATTCACCCCTCCACTTT.

This clonotype was counted only a few times. The V call is TRBV12-3 or TRBV12-4, the J call TRBJ2-1; D is undetermined. Trimming removed 0 bases at V and 9 bases at J, with 12 bases between. The CDR3 extends over 14 amino acids. CDR3 DNA sequence: TGTGCCAGCAGTTTAGCGGTAACGATGGGTGAGCAGTTCTTC. It yields the protein CASSLAVTMGEQFF.

This clonotype turned up a few times. The J gene is TRBJ2-2, the V gene TRBV6-2 or TRBV6-3; 8 nucleotides align to TRBD1. The CDR3 is 15 amino acids. Trimming took 7 bases from V and 4 from J; bases not matched to a gene: 8. The germline CDR1 and CDR2 sequences are MNHEY and SVGEGT. CDR3 nucleotide sequence: TGTGCCAGCACCCGGAGCACAGGGGGCACCGGGGAGCTGTTTTTT. It translates to CASTRSTGGTGELFF.

The chain employs TRBV5-6 and TRBJ2-1; D is uncertain. Germline V CDR1 and CDR2: SGHDT, YYEEEE. The CDR3 is 15 residues long. Trimming took off 4 bases at V and 5 bases at J, with 16 bases between the two ends. The CDR3 reads CASSQDPGSHNEQFF. In DNA, the CDR3 is TGTGCCAGCAGCCAAGATCCCGGGTCCCACAATGAGCAGTTCTTC.

This clonotype was counted between two and nine times. The V and J genes are TRBV20-1 and TRBJ2-7; a possible D gene is TRBD2 (6 bases). Germline V lookup: CDR1 DFQATT, CDR2 SNEGSKA (reference sequence). This CDR3 has 16 residues. Trimming left V 0 bases short and J 2 bases short, with 17 bases between. CDR3 loop: CSAREPRVRGTYEQYF. DNA of the CDR3: TGCAGTGCTAGAGAACCCAGGGTCCGGGGGACCTACGAGCAGTACTTC.

This clonotype came up many times. The chain has TRBV12-3 or TRBV12-4 and TRBJ1-2, with a tentative D call TRBD1 (5 bases). The CDR3 has 13 residues. V lost 3 bases, J lost 9 bases, and 14 bases lay in between. The CDR3 loop is CASSLRDEGSYTF. The DNA of the CDR3 is TGTGCCAGCAGTTTGAGGGACGAGGGCAGCTACACCTTC.

This clonotype has a count of ten or more. The CDR3 sequence: CSVDGQAFYNEQFF. As DNA, the CDR3 is TGCAGCGTTGATGGGCAGGCCTTCTACAATGAGCAGTTCTTC. The gene calls are TRBV29-1 and TRBJ2-1; D is undetermined. This CDR3 has 14 amino acids. From germline, CDR1 is SQVTM and CDR2 ANQGSEA. Trimming shortened V by 3 bases and J by 3 bases, and 12 bases separated the two germline ends.

This clonotype has more than one count but fewer than ten. The chain has TRBV12-3 or TRBV12-4 and TRBJ1-1; 9 bases are shared with TRBD1. CDR3 length: 15 residues. J lost 6 bases, V lost 7 bases, and 12 bases had no gene match. Here the CDR3 reads CASNIPGQGLSEAFF. The CDR3 coding sequence is TGTGCCAGCAATATCCCGGGACAGGGATTGTCTGAAGCTTTCTTT.

The CDR3 DNA is TGTGCCACCAGTGACTCCGGGACAGGGGTCGGTGAGCAGTTCTTC. It translates to CATSDSGTGVGEQFF. The gene calls are TRBV24-1 and TRBJ2-1, with 10 nucleotides matching TRBD1. Germline loops: CDR1 KGHDR, CDR2 SFDVKD. The CDR3 sequence is 15 residues long. The ends lost 4 bases at V and 9 bases at J; junction bases unmatched: 8.

A few counts support this clonotype. The genes are TRBV12-3 or TRBV12-4 and TRBJ2-1, with 8 positions matching TRBD2. V shed 7 bases and J 1 base; nucleotides not matched to a gene: 3. CDR3 length: 14 residues. CDR3 region: CASNQRESYNEQFF. The CDR3 coding sequence is TGTGCCAGCAACCAGCGGGAGTCCTACAATGAGCAGTTCTTC.

This clonotype has a count of ten or more. This chain joins TRBV27 and TRBJ2-7; maybe TRBD2 (6 bases). This CDR3 contains 13 residues. Per germline, CDR1 MNHEY and CDR2 SMNVEV (reference sequence). Trimming stripped 5 bases from V and 1 base from J, with 9 bases between. CDR3 bases: TGTGCCAGCAGTCCTCTAGCGTCCTACGAGCAGTACTTC. Protein product: CASSPLASYEQYF.

The chain couples TRBV7-7 to TRBJ2-1; no firm D call. The germline V gene has CDR1 SSHAT and CDR2 FNYEAQ (reference sequence). The CDR3 sequence is 13 residues long. Trimming pared 0 bases from V and 9 bases from J, leaving 9 bases between. The chain's CDR3 is CASSLAYESEQFF. The DNA for the CDR3 is TGTGCCAGCAGCTTAGCGTATGAGAGTGAGCAGTTCTTC. Full variable domain (rest looked up from reference TRBV7-7 and TRBJ2-1): GAGVSQSPRYKVTKRGQDVTLRCDPISSHATLYWYQQALGQGPEFLTYFNYEAQPDKSGLPSDRFSAERPEGSISTLTIQRTEQRDSAMYRCASSLAYESEQFFGPGTRLTVL.

J is TRBJ2-7 and V is TRBV11-3, with D possibly matching TRBD2 (5 bases). Trimming took off 1 base at V and 5 bases at J, with 15 bases between the two ends. CDR3 length: 15 amino acids. The germline V gene encodes CDR1 SGHNT and CDR2 YENEEA. As DNA, the CDR3 is TGTGCCAGCAGCTTAGCTCGCGGGTTGGGGAACGAGCAGTACTTC. Translation gives CASSLARGLGNEQYF.

V gene TRBV9 combines with J gene TRBJ2-1; TRBD2 matches at 7 bases. Germline V gives CDR1 SGDLS, CDR2 YYNGEE. The CDR3 consists of 15 residues. J was trimmed by 3 bases and V by 0 bases; bases with no gene match: 3. CDR3 sequence (DNA): TGTGCCAGCAGCGTAGAGGCGGGGGACTACAATGAGCAGTTCTTC. Translation gives CASSVEAGDYNEQFF.

This clonotype was counted between two and nine times. The chain is built from TRBV24-1 and TRBJ2-6; no definite D call. The CDR3 consists of 12 residues. The V gene's germline CDR1 is KGHDR and CDR2 SFDVKD. V lost 1 base, J lost 14 bases, and 8 bases lay in between. The CDR3 protein is CATSDLSDLLTF. Written as DNA, the CDR3 is TGTGCCACCAGTGATTTAAGCGACCTCCTGACTTTC.

This clonotype was detected many times. V usage is TRBV20-1 and J usage is TRBJ2-1; 7 nucleotides align to TRBD2. The germline gives CDR1 DFQATT, CDR2 SNEGSKA (reference sequence). V shed 4 bases, J shed 7 bases, and the junction held 16 bases outside the gene matches. This CDR3 has 16 amino acids. The chain's CDR3 is CSAISTRGTIRNEQFF. The CDR3 coding sequence is TGCAGTGCTATCTCAACCCGGGGGACTATTCGAAATGAGCAGTTCTTC.

The rearrangement links TRBV5-4 to TRBJ1-1; the D is unclear. Germline V gives CDR1 SGHNT, CDR2 YYREEE (reference sequence). The CDR3 has 13 amino acids. Trimming removed 4 bases at V and 3 bases at J, with 10 bases between. The CDR3 is CASSPEEDTEAFF. In nucleotides, the CDR3 is TGTGCCAGCAGCCCGGAAGAAGACACTGAAGCTTTCTTT. The variable domain in full, with the rest retrieved from reference TRBV5-4 and TRBJ1-1, is ETGVTQSPTHLIKTRGQQVTLRCSSQSGHNTVSWYQQALGQGPQFIFQYYREEENGRGNFPPRFSGLQFPNYSSELNVNALELDDSALYLCASSPEEDTEAFFGQGTRLTVV.

The genes are TRBV7-6 and TRBJ2-1; D remains unclear. The V end was cut by 5 bases, the J end by 4 bases, with 12 bases between. The germline gives CDR1 SGHVS, CDR2 FNYEAQ. This CDR3 region has 14 residues. The CDR3: CASSPGHDYNEQFF. The CDR3, as DNA: TGTGCCAGCAGCCCCGGGCACGATTACAATGAGCAGTTCTTC.